The entry below describes one T cell receptor (beta chain). Its antigen remains unidentified. This sample stems from a study of T cells after yellow fever vaccination. Findings and limits, study-wide: Weaker, the secondary response had a peak occurring faster, on day 5 versus 15. Most clones from primary vaccination resurfaced after the booster (about 96% CD4, around 91% CD8). One caveat is that FACS-sorted repertoires could contain abundant clonotypes contaminating from the bulk population.

The CDR3 is made up of 13 amino acids. V lost 2 bases and J 5 bases, leaving 9 bases between the germline ends. From germline, CDR1 is SNHLY and CDR2 FYNNEI. Generation of TCR cDNA used 5'RACE template switching (which added a universal primer site and UMIs). TCRdb re-derived calls from the 5' RACE reads in MiXCR, one entry per CDR3 protein. The sample includes about 320,000 distinct CDR3 sequences, approximately 4% of them seen just once. The receptor was isolated from a man aged 18 to 29 who received the YFV17D yellow fever vaccine. The V and J genes are TRBV2 and TRBJ1-2; possible D gene TRBD1, 5 bases. The sequences come from PBMCs, collected 15 days after the yellow fever booster vaccination. Written as DNA, the CDR3 is TGTGCCAGCAGTGAACTGGGGGAGTATGGCTACACCTTC. It specifies CASSELGEYGYTF.